Presented here are 29 T cell receptor beta chains from one specimen sequenced in a study of tumor-infiltrating lymphocytes in oesophageal squamous cell carcinoma. TCRdb re-analysed the PCR reads in MiXCR, keeping a single row per CDR3 protein. The sample lists 18,000 or so distinct CDR3 sequences; around 41% were seen once. Sequenced: normal esophageal tissue next to the tumor. Source of these receptors: a male donor with esophageal squamous cell carcinoma.

There are a few counts of this clonotype. This chain joins TRBV7-2 and TRBJ2-3; TRBD1 might be the D (5 bases). The length of the CDR3 is 13 residues. The germline V gene has CDR1 SGHTA and CDR2 FQGNSA. V was clipped by 8 bases and J by 1 base, with 10 bases between them. CDR3 sequence: CASAGFGTDTQYF. The CDR3 DNA reads as TGTGCCAGCGCAGGGTTCGGCACAGATACGCAGTATTTT.

This clonotype showed up just once. The V call is TRBV7-2, the J call TRBJ2-3; 15 bases agree with TRBD2. The tail of the sequence fits TRBJ2-1 better, so the J call may be wrong. The length of the CDR3 is 16 residues. Germline-derived CDR1 and CDR2 are SGHTA and FQGNSA. The CDR3 sequence: CASSLSGTSGRNEQFF. The CDR3 region has the DNA TGTGCCAGCAGCTTGTCCGGGACTAGCGGGAGGAATGAGCAGTTCTTC.

Judged by abundance, this clonotype is medium-sized. The chain combines TRBV7-9 with TRBJ2-5, with 8 bases lining up with TRBD1. The CDR3 has 15 amino acids. CDR1 is SEHNR and CDR2 is FQNEAQ in the germline V gene (reference sequence). V shed 4 bases and J 1 base; nucleotides not matched to a gene: 5. CDR3 sequence reads: CASSYGQGPQETQYF. Here the CDR3 DNA reads TGTGCCAGCAGCTACGGACAGGGACCCCAAGAGACCCAGTACTTC.

This clonotype was counted a few times. The chain uses TRBV7-2 and TRBJ2-5; a possible D gene is TRBD1 (6 bases). V was shortened by 5 bases and J by 3 bases, with 10 bases between the two germline ends. The CDR3 extends over 13 amino acids. Germline lookup yields CDR1 SGHTA and CDR2 FQGNSA. The CDR3 DNA reads as TGTGCCAGCAGCGGGTACAGGGAAGAGACCCAGTACTTC. Amino acid sequence: CASSGYREETQYF.

A note on this clonotype: Germline and junction disagree at one end, which may indicate a read error. This chain uses TRBV7-2 with TRBJ2-1; either TRBD1 or TRBD2 may supply D (5 bases each). In germline, CDR1 is SGHTA, CDR2 FQGNSA. The CDR3 is 15 residues long. The CDR3 DNA is TGTGCCAGCAGCTTACGGGGACGAGATAATTCACCCCTCCACTTC. Its translation: CASSLRGRDNSPLHF.

At least ten counts were recorded for this clonotype. The rearrangement links TRBV27 to TRBJ2-5, with D perhaps given as TRBD1 or TRBD2 (5 bases each). Trimming pared 2 bases from V and 1 base from J, leaving 17 bases between. The CDR3 has 17 amino acids. The V gene's germline CDR1 is MNHEY and CDR2 SMNVEV (reference sequence). The chain's CDR3 is CASSLNWGTGLQETQYF. DNA of the CDR3: TGTGCCAGCAGTTTAAATTGGGGCACGGGGCTCCAAGAGACCCAGTACTTC.

This clonotype has at least ten counts. The genes are TRBV2 and TRBJ2-1; maybe TRBD1 (7 bases). Between the trimmed V and J ends, which lost 6 bases and 7 bases, there was a span of 16 bases. CDR3 length: 14 residues. Germline values: CDR1 SNHLY, CDR2 FYNNEI. CDR3 in amino acids: CASRRTGGPNEQFF. The CDR3 nucleotides read TGTGCCAGCAGGAGGACAGGAGGGCCTAATGAGCAGTTCTTC.

CDR3 bases: TGTGCCAGCAGTGGTGGGACGGCTAGCACAGATACGCAGTATTTT. This gives the protein CASSGGTASTDTQYF. The chain carries TRBV2 and TRBJ2-3; D possibly matches TRBD1 or TRBD2 (5 bases each). The ends were cut back, 4 bases at V and 0 bases at J, with 11 bases in the middle. Looked up from germline, CDR1 is SNHLY and CDR2 is FYNNEI. The CDR3 consists of 15 residues.

The V gene is TRBV5-1, the J gene TRBJ2-1, with D possibly TRBD1 on 6 matching bases. The J call may be faulty, since TRBJ2-7 better matches the DNA end. The CDR3 is 14 amino acids. CDR1 and CDR2 from the germline V gene are SGHRS and YFSETQ. The CDR3 sequence: CASSWGDRPYEQYF. The CDR3 DNA sequence: TGCGCCAGCAGCTGGGGAGACAGGCCCTACGAGCAGTACTTC.

This clonotype rates as medium-sized. V and J are TRBV7-9 and TRBJ2-3; D uncertain. CDR1 SEHNR and CDR2 FQNEAQ come from the germline V gene (reference sequence). V was cut by 10 bases and J by 3 bases, with 8 bases left in between. The CDR3 is 11 residues long. CDR3 amino acids: CATTSTDTQYF. CDR3 nucleotide sequence: TGTGCCACCACGAGTACAGATACGCAGTATTTT.

The chain is built from TRBV28 and TRBJ2-5; TRBD1 aligns across 9 bases. The assigned J gene may be wrong: the sequence end matches TRBJ2-1 better. CDR1 is MDHEN, CDR2 SYDVKM, per germline. This CDR3 is 18 amino acids long. The CDR3 sequence is CASSLLSAPGQGLDEQFF. In DNA form, the CDR3 reads TGTGCCAGCAGTTTACTTTCAGCTCCGGGACAGGGACTCGATGAGCAGTTCTTC.

Judged by abundance, this clonotype is medium-sized. The chain has TRBV7-9 and TRBJ2-5, with no clear D. Germline values: CDR1 SEHNR, CDR2 FQNEAQ (reference sequence). Trimming took off 5 bases at V and 2 bases at J, with 15 bases between the two ends. The CDR3 covers 15 residues. The chain's CDR3 is CASSKLVRAQETQYF. CDR3 coding DNA: TGTGCCAGCAGCAAGCTGGTGCGCGCACAAGAGACCCAGTACTTC.

This clonotype was observed a handful of times. J is TRBJ2-5 and V is TRBV7-2, with 7 bases identical to TRBD1. The DNA end favors TRBJ2-1, so the J call may be wrong. The CDR3 contains 16 residues. Germline CDR1 and CDR2: SGHTA and FQGNSA. The CDR3 region has the DNA TGTGCCAGCAGCACCAACCCCGTGACAGGGCACCTCGGGCAGTTCTTC. This sequence encodes CASSTNPVTGHLGQFF.

This clonotype was counted between two and nine times. A read error is possible here, since a much larger clone lies one base away. This chain uses TRBV5-1 with TRBJ2-1; D is possibly TRBD1 or TRBD2 (5 bases each). The V gene lost 4 bases and the J gene lost 13 bases, with 18 bases spanning the gap. Germline-derived CDR1 and CDR2 are SGHRS and YFSETQ. There are 13 residues in the CDR3. CDR3 region: CASSPDGVGTQFF. Here the CDR3 DNA reads TGCGCCAGCAGCCCCGACGGGGTCGGGACCCAGTTCTTC.

The gene calls are TRBV7-8 and TRBJ2-2, with unresolved D. The CDR3 length is 15 residues. Germline CDR1 is SGHVS and CDR2 is FQNEAQ. Trimming removed 5 bases at V and 4 bases at J, with 14 bases between. CDR3 in amino acids: CASSPRRRSTGELFF. CDR3 DNA sequence: TGTGCCAGCAGCCCTAGACGCAGGAGCACCGGGGAGCTGTTTTTT.

This clonotype appeared many times. The chain joins TRBV4-1 to TRBJ1-2; TRBD1 matches at 11 bases. The CDR3 has 15 amino acids. Losses at the gene ends were 4 bases for V and 5 bases for J; bases not matched to a gene: 6. Germline assignment: CDR1 MGHRA and CDR2 YSYEKL. CDR3 region: CASSLGQGASYGYTF. The CDR3 region has the DNA TGCGCCAGCAGCCTCGGACAGGGGGCGAGTTATGGCTACACCTTC.

This clonotype was recorded many times. This may be a read error: a much more frequent sequence differs by one nucleotide. The CDR3 DNA sequence: TGTGCCAGCAGTTTAACGGGAGGGGGGGATGAGCAGTACTTC. Its translation: CASSLTGGGDEQYF. The chain recombines TRBV6-1 with TRBJ2-7, with 8 bases matching TRBD2. Germline CDR1 reads MNHNS; CDR2 reads SASEGT. The V and J ends lost 5 bases and 7 bases, in that order; junction bases with no gene match: 10. CDR3 length: 14 residues.

In its sample, this clonotype ranks as medium-sized. V and J are TRBV28 and TRBJ2-2, with 7 bases matching TRBD1. CDR1 MDHEN and CDR2 SYDVKM come from the germline V gene. J was trimmed by 0 bases and V by 4 bases; bases with no gene match: 5. The CDR3 is 16 amino acids. The CDR3 DNA sequence: TGTGCCAGCAGTTCCTACAGGGGTACGAACACCGGGGAGCTGTTTTTT. Its protein is CASSSYRGTNTGELFF.

In its sample, this clonotype was seen once. A much larger clone lies a single base off, so this may be a read error. The V and J genes are TRBV5-6 and TRBJ2-1; weak D call: TRBD1 (6 bases). Gene TRBJ2-7 matches the end of the DNA better, so the J call may be wrong. The CDR3 totals 13 residues. Germline CDR1 is SGHDT and CDR2 is YYEEEE. In DNA, the CDR3 is TGTGCCAGCAGCTTAAACAGGGACAATGAGCAGTACTTC. Protein: CASSLNRDNEQYF.

This clonotype has ten or more counts. This CDR3 reads CASSTRLAGGSDTQYF. The CDR3, as DNA: TGTGCCAGCAGCACCCGACTAGCGGGAGGGTCAGATACGCAGTATTTT. The chain recombines TRBV7-2 with TRBJ2-3; 14 bases agree with TRBD2. V lost 5 bases to trimming and J lost 4 bases; unmatched junction nucleotides: 5. Germline values: CDR1 SGHTA, CDR2 FQGNSA. This CDR3 has 16 residues.

The J gene is TRBJ2-5, the V gene TRBV7-6; no clear D gene. The J call is uncertain, as TRBJ2-1 better fits the DNA end. The CDR3 has 12 amino acids. Per germline, CDR1 SGHVS and CDR2 FNYEAQ. CDR3 region: CASSLVLGEQFF. CDR3 coding DNA: TGTGCCAGCAGCTTAGTCCTGGGTGAGCAGTTCTTC.

This clonotype showed up many times. This sequence may be a read error, since a much larger clone differs from it by one base. V is TRBV7-3 and J is TRBJ2-7; 13 nucleotides line up with TRBD2. The length of the CDR3 is 15 residues. V trimming: 4 bases; J trimming: 12 bases; junction bases outside the gene matches: 12. Germline V gives CDR1 SGHTA, CDR2 FQGTGA. CDR3 coding DNA: TGTGCCAGCAGCTCGACCACCGGACTAGCGGGAGTGATGTACTTC. It is translated as CASSSTTGLAGVMYF.

This clonotype was seen a few times. The chain's CDR3 is CASSPLSGGPFEQFF. As DNA, the CDR3 is TGTGCCAGCAGCCCACTTAGCGGGGGGCCTTTTGAGCAGTTCTTC. The chain links TRBV7-6 to TRBJ2-1, with 10 positions matching TRBD2. Germline loops: CDR1 SGHVS, CDR2 FNYEAQ. V lost 5 bases, J lost 9 bases, and 10 bases stayed unmatched. The CDR3 length is 15 residues. Drawing the rest from reference TRBV7-6 and TRBJ2-1, the complete variable domain is GAGVSQSPRYKVTKRGQDVALRCDPISGHVSLYWYRQALGQGPEFLTYFNYEAQQDKSGLPNDRFSAERPEGSISTLTIQRTEQRDSAMYRCASSPLSGGPFEQFFGPGTRLTVL.

This clonotype is labeled as medium-sized. V and J are TRBV12-3 or TRBV12-4 and TRBJ2-1, with 9 bases aligning to TRBD2. J lost 3 bases, V lost 1 base, and 1 base had no gene match. CDR3 length: 15 residues. This CDR3 reads CASSLGTSDYNEQFF. The CDR3 DNA is TGTGCCAGCAGTTTAGGGACTAGCGACTACAATGAGCAGTTCTTC.

This clonotype was observed a few times. The chain combines TRBV7-2 with TRBJ2-1, with 8 bases identical to TRBD2. The J call may be mistaken, given a closer DNA end match to TRBJ2-7. Germline assignment: CDR1 SGHTA and CDR2 FQGNSA. The CDR3 totals 16 residues. DNA for the CDR3: TGTGCCAGCAGCTCCCCGGGGCTAGCGGGCGCCAATGAGCAGTACTTC. Its translation: CASSSPGLAGANEQYF.

The chain joins TRBV7-8 to TRBJ2-4; D gene ambiguous. The J call could be wrong; TRBJ2-1 is a better fit for the DNA end. The CDR3 is 14 amino acids. Germline-derived CDR1 and CDR2 are SGHVS and FQNEAQ. The DNA for the CDR3 is TGTGCCAGCAGCTTAGCCTCAGAGCGAGGCGGGCAGTTCTTC. This encodes CASSLASERGGQFF.

The genes are TRBV7-3 and TRBJ2-5, with 14 positions matching TRBD2. Matching the DNA end better, TRBJ2-7 makes the J call doubtful. The germline V gene has CDR1 SGHTA and CDR2 FQGTGA. The CDR3 runs to 16 residues. The CDR3 protein is CASSPLGLAGVGEQYF. The DNA of the CDR3 is TGTGCCAGCAGCCCCTTGGGACTAGCGGGAGTTGGCGAGCAGTACTTC.

The chain carries TRBV28 and TRBJ2-1; D possibly corresponds to TRBD2 (6 bases). The CDR3 is 15 amino acids. V shed 5 bases and J shed 0 bases, with 11 bases lying between them. Per the germline V gene, CDR1 is MDHEN and CDR2 is SYDVKM. CDR3 nucleotide sequence: TGTGCCAGCAGTAAAGCGGGTAGCTCCTACAATGAGCAGTTCTTC. Its translation: CASSKAGSSYNEQFF.

The gene calls are TRBV2 and TRBJ1-2; unclear D gene. V dropped 3 bases and J dropped 4 bases, with 9 bases sitting between them. The CDR3 runs to 13 residues. Per the germline V gene, CDR1 is SNHLY and CDR2 is FYNNEI. The CDR3 reads CASSDSGSYGYTF. Written as DNA, the CDR3 is TGTGCCAGCAGTGACTCCGGGAGCTATGGCTACACCTTC.